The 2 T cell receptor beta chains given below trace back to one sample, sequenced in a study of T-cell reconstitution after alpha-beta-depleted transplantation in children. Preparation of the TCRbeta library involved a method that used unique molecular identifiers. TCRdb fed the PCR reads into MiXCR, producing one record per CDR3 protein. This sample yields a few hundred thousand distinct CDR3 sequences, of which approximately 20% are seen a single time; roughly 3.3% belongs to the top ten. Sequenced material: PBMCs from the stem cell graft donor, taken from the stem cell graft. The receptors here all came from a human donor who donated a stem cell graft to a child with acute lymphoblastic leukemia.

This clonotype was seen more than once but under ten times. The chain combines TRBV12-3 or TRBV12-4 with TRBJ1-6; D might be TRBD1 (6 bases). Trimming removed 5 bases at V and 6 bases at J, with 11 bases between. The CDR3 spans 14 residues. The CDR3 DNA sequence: TGTGCCAGCAGTCCGTGGGACACTAATTCACCCCTCCACTTT. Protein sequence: CASSPWDTNSPLHF.

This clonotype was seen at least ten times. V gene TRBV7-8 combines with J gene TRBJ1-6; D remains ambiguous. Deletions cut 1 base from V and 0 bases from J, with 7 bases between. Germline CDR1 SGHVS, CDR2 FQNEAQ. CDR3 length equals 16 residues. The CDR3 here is CASSLVGSSYNSPLHF. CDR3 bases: TGTGCCAGCAGCTTAGTAGGGAGCTCCTATAATTCACCCCTCCACTTT.